The entry below describes one T cell receptor (beta chain). All patients experienced relapse after autologous stem cell transplantation, and brentuximab vedotin exposure was variable. Complete response, partial response or progressive disease was each patient's best response. Germline loops: CDR1 MDHEN, CDR2 SYDVKM. This CDR3 spans 14 amino acids. The J segment lost 2 bases and the V segment lost 6 bases, leaving 4 bases of the junction unmatched. This specimen comes from a study of PD-1 blockade in classical Hodgkin lymphoma. The repertoire was sequenced with immunoSEQ multiplex PCR; TCRdb's copy has only in-frame clones and lacks some. Of roughly 97,000 clones listed, roughly 88% are singletons.

The chain combines TRBV28 with TRBJ1-5; 7 bases fit TRBD1. The sample in question was peripheral blood mononuclear cells (PBMCs), obtained at baseline. This clonotype was sampled from a human donor with classical Hodgkin lymphoma. The DNA for the CDR3 is TGTGCCAGCAGCTCCGGACAGGGCAATCAGCCCCAGCATTTT. Its protein product is CASSSGQGNQPQHF.